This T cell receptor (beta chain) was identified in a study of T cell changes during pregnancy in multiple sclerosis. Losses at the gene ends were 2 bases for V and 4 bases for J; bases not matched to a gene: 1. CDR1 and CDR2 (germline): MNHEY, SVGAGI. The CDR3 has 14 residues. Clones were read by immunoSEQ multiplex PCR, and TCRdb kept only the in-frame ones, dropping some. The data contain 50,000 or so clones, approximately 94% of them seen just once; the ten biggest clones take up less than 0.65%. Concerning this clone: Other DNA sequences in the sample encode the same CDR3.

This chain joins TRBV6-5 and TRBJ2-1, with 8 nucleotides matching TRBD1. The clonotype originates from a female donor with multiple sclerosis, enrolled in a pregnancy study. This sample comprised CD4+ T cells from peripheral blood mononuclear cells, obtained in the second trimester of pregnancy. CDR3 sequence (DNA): TGTGCCAGCAGTTACCGGACAGGGTACAATGAGCAGTTCTTC. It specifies CASSYRTGYNEQFF.